This T cell receptor beta chain derives from a study of cytomegalovirus exposure and HLA in healthy donors. Germline V lookup: CDR1 SEHNR, CDR2 FQNEAQ (reference sequence). The CDR3 is 15 amino acids. V trimming: 3 bases; J trimming: 6 bases; junction bases outside the gene matches: 6. A note on this clone: Its antigen remains unidentified.

Study findings and constraints: The dataset shows that most TCR sequences were rare, while some public TCRs occurred in many donors. In the 130 or so validation repertoires, just under 95% of cluster scores exceeded 0, per a later analysis.

Clones were sequenced by immunoSEQ multiplex PCR, and TCRdb holds only the in-frame ones, with some missing. The sample shows 200,000 to 250,000 clones, roughly 87% of them seen only once. The chain combines TRBV7-9 with TRBJ1-4; 8 bases fit TRBD1. Sample: PBMCs. This TCR came from a man aged 18 to 29 in good health and CMV-seropositive. The CDR3, as DNA: TGTGCCAGCAGCTTTGCAGGGGGCGTGGATGAAAAACTGTTTTTT. This translates into CASSFAGGVDEKLFF.